These 2 T cell receptor beta chains came from one sample sequenced in a study of somatic mutations in cytotoxic T cells in rheumatoid arthritis. TCRdb's table, derived via immunoSEQ multiplex PCR, lists solely in-frame clones and lacks some. Altogether some 15,000 clones are present, 70% to 85% being singletons, with the ten largest covering roughly 12%. Material for sequencing was CD8+ T cells sorted from blood. The receptors were gathered from an adult with rheumatoid arthritis.

The chain couples TRBV7-9 to TRBJ1-5; no reliable D call. Trimming stripped 5 bases from V and 4 bases from J, with 9 bases between. Looked up from germline, CDR1 is SEHNR and CDR2 is FQNEAQ (reference sequence). This CDR3 contains 13 residues. The CDR3 sequence is CASSVWKNQPQHF. CDR3 in DNA: TGTGCCAGCAGCGTGTGGAAGAATCAGCCCCAGCATTTT. Looking up the rest from reference TRBV7-9 and TRBJ1-5 gives the full variable domain: DTGVSQNPRHKITKRGQNVTFRCDPISEHNRLYWYRQTLGQGPEFLTYFQNEAQLEKSRLLSDRFSAERPKGSFSTLEIQRTEQGDSAMYLCASSVWKNQPQHFGDGTRLSIL.

CDR3 nucleotides: TGTGCCAGCAGTTTATTCGGGGGAACGAACACTGAAGCTTTCTTT. Protein sequence: CASSLFGGTNTEAFF. The rearrangement links TRBV27 to TRBJ1-1; maybe TRBD1 (5 bases). The V gene lost 1 base and the J gene lost 1 base, with 10 bases spanning the gap. Germline V lookup: CDR1 MNHEY, CDR2 SMNVEV (reference sequence). This CDR3 has 15 amino acids.